Listed below are T cell receptor beta chains from one sample, sequenced in a study of blood T cell repertoires in COVID-19. The data were produced by immunoSEQ multiplex PCR, yet TCRdb's version contains in-frame clones alone and is incomplete. The table records about 160,000 clones, about 88% of them present only once. Sequenced sample: peripheral blood. The source of these receptors is a woman aged 55-70 years with COVID-19, enrolled during active disease. Both conserved end residues are part of each CDR3. Each record gives: clone size, V gene, D gene, J gene, CDR3 protein, CDR3 DNA. A D gene is named only where the DNA matches it firmly. Clone size is stated in some rows and not others, as once, few, many or a class when expanded.

clone size: NA; V gene: TRBV5-1; D gene: NA; J gene: TRBJ1-1; CDR3 protein: CASTLEGNTEAFF; CDR3 DNA: TGCGCCAGCACTCTGGAGGGGAACACTGAAGCTTTCTTT
clone size: NA; V gene: TRBV2; D gene: NA; J gene: TRBJ2-1; CDR3 protein: CASTDGGLAAYNEQFF; CDR3 DNA: TGTGCCAGCACCGATGGGGGGCTAGCGGCCTACAATGAGCAGTTCTTC
clone size: NA; V gene: TRBV5-1; D gene: NA; J gene: TRBJ2-2; CDR3 protein: CASSDREAGELFF; CDR3 DNA: TGCGCCAGTTCCGACCGAGAGGCCGGGGAGCTGTTTTTT
clone size: NA; V gene: TRBV7-3; D gene: NA; J gene: TRBJ1-1; CDR3 protein: CASSLPGSAEAFF; CDR3 DNA: TGTGCCAGCAGCTTACCGGGGAGCGCTGAAGCTTTCTTT
clone size: NA; V gene: TRBV30; D gene: TRBD1; J gene: TRBJ1-6; CDR3 protein: CAWSPSRTGLSSPLHF; CDR3 DNA: TGTGCCTGGAGCCCATCGCGGACAGGGTTGAGTTCACCCCTCCACTTT
clone size: NA; V gene: TRBV3-1/TRBV3-2; D gene: NA; J gene: TRBJ1-3; CDR3 protein: CASSPGKSNTIYF; CDR3 DNA: TGTGCCAGCAGCCCCGGGAAATCAAACACCATATATTTT
clone size: NA; V gene: TRBV7-9; D gene: TRBD1; J gene: TRBJ1-3; CDR3 protein: CASSEGQGFGGNTIYF; CDR3 DNA: TGTGCCAGCAGCGAGGGACAGGGGTTTGGAGGAAACACCATATATTTT
clone size: NA; V gene: TRBV21-1; D gene: NA; J gene: TRBJ2-2; CDR3 protein: CASSKPGTANTGELFF; CDR3 DNA: TGTGCCAGCAGCAAACCCGGGACAGCGAACACCGGGGAGCTGTTTTTT
clone size: NA; V gene: TRBV9; D gene: TRBD2; J gene: TRBJ2-7; CDR3 protein: CASSVAAGEVYEQYF; CDR3 DNA: TGTGCCAGCAGCGTAGCAGCGGGAGAGGTGTACGAGCAGTACTTC
clone size: NA; V gene: TRBV19; D gene: TRBD1; J gene: TRBJ1-5; CDR3 protein: CASSIDLDRGNQPQHF; CDR3 DNA: TGTGCCAGTAGTATAGATTTGGACAGGGGCAATCAGCCCCAGCATTTT
clone size: NA; V gene: TRBV7-2; D gene: NA; J gene: TRBJ2-7; CDR3 protein: CASSFPRTSGNNYEQYF; CDR3 DNA: TGTGCCAGCAGCTTCCCCCGTACGAGCGGAAATAACTACGAGCAGTACTTC
clone size: NA; V gene: TRBV20-1; D gene: TRBD1; J gene: TRBJ1-5; CDR3 protein: CSASLGTGGSNQPQHF; CDR3 DNA: TGCAGTGCTAGTCTGGGGACAGGAGGCAGCAATCAGCCCCAGCATTTT
clone size: NA; V gene: TRBV9; D gene: TRBD1; J gene: TRBJ2-7; CDR3 protein: CASSVGGQGAPKQYF; CDR3 DNA: TGTGCCAGCAGCGTCGGGGGACAGGGGGCGCCTAAGCAGTACTTC
clone size: NA; V gene: TRBV19; D gene: NA; J gene: TRBJ1-3; CDR3 protein: CASTLPGNTIYF; CDR3 DNA: TGTGCCAGTACCCTACCCGGAAACACCATATATTTT
clone size: NA; V gene: TRBV19; D gene: NA; J gene: TRBJ2-1; CDR3 protein: CASGWAHEQFF; CDR3 DNA: TGTGCCAGTGGTTGGGCACATGAGCAGTTCTTC
clone size: NA; V gene: TRBV19; D gene: NA; J gene: TRBJ1-3; CDR3 protein: CASSIRGWSSGNTIYF; CDR3 DNA: TGTGCCAGTAGTATTCGGGGATGGAGCTCTGGAAACACCATATATTTT
clone size: NA; V gene: TRBV18; D gene: TRBD2; J gene: TRBJ2-4; CDR3 protein: CASSPHVTSGAQNIQYF; CDR3 DNA: TGTGCCAGCTCACCCCACGTAACTAGCGGGGCACAAAACATTCAGTACTTC
clone size: NA; V gene: TRBV19; D gene: TRBD1; J gene: TRBJ2-7; CDR3 protein: CASSPKDRGVFYEQYF; CDR3 DNA: TGTGCCAGTAGTCCGAAAGACAGGGGGGTCTTTTACGAGCAGTACTTC
clone size: NA; V gene: TRBV4-1; D gene: TRBD2; J gene: TRBJ2-3; CDR3 protein: CASSLIEVSGSPTDTQYF; CDR3 DNA: TGCGCCAGCAGCCTAATCGAGGTTAGCGGGAGTCCCACAGATACGCAGTATTTT
clone size: NA; V gene: TRBV29-1; D gene: TRBD1; J gene: TRBJ2-7; CDR3 protein: CSARQGVGYEQYF; CDR3 DNA: TGCAGCGCGCGACAGGGGGTAGGCTACGAGCAGTACTTC
clone size: NA; V gene: TRBV29-1; D gene: NA; J gene: TRBJ2-7; CDR3 protein: CSVSQVTSTGEQYF; CDR3 DNA: TGCAGCGTTTCACAGGTTACCAGCACAGGGGAGCAGTACTTC
clone size: NA; V gene: TRBV5-1; D gene: NA; J gene: TRBJ1-1; CDR3 protein: CASSLEGAARMNTEAFF; CDR3 DNA: TGCGCCAGCAGCTTGGAGGGAGCGGCGAGGATGAACACTGAAGCTTTCTTT
clone size: NA; V gene: TRBV5-1; D gene: NA; J gene: TRBJ1-3; CDR3 protein: CASSRQSGNTIYF; CDR3 DNA: TGCGCCAGCAGCCGACAGAGTGGAAACACCATATATTTT
clone size: NA; V gene: TRBV5-8; D gene: NA; J gene: TRBJ2-5; CDR3 protein: CASSLYRHQETQYF; CDR3 DNA: TGTGCCAGCAGCTTGTACAGACACCAAGAGACCCAGTACTTC
clone size: NA; V gene: TRBV3-1/TRBV3-2; D gene: NA; J gene: TRBJ1-2; CDR3 protein: CASSLGGGGYTF; CDR3 DNA: TGTGCCAGCAGCCTAGGAGGTGGGGGCTACACCTTC
clone size: NA; V gene: TRBV5-6; D gene: TRBD1; J gene: TRBJ1-4; CDR3 protein: CASSLVPGQIDEKLFF; CDR3 DNA: TGTGCCAGCAGCTTGGTGCCGGGACAGATCGATGAAAAACTGTTTTTT
clone size: NA; V gene: TRBV7-9; D gene: NA; J gene: TRBJ1-3; CDR3 protein: CASSPRWAAGNTIYF; CDR3 DNA: TGTGCCAGCAGCCCACGGTGGGCCGCCGGAAACACCATATATTTT
clone size: NA; V gene: TRBV7-8; D gene: NA; J gene: TRBJ1-1; CDR3 protein: CASSLVAGNTEAFF; CDR3 DNA: TGTGCCAGCAGCTTAGTAGCTGGGAACACTGAAGCTTTCTTT
clone size: few; V gene: TRBV6-5; D gene: TRBD1; J gene: TRBJ2-1; CDR3 protein: CASSQTGGSYNEQFF; CDR3 DNA: TGTGCCAGCAGTCAGACAGGGGGATCCTACAATGAGCAGTTCTTC
clone size: NA; V gene: TRBV24-1; D gene: TRBD2; J gene: TRBJ2-2; CDR3 protein: CATSPRGGVVAGELFF; CDR3 DNA: TGTGCCACCAGTCCCCGGGGAGGGGTAGTAGCCGGGGAGCTGTTTTTT
clone size: NA; V gene: TRBV27; D gene: NA; J gene: TRBJ1-2; CDR3 protein: CASSLSRGTNYGYTF; CDR3 DNA: TGTGCCAGCAGTTTATCAAGGGGCACCAACTATGGCTACACCTTC
clone size: NA; V gene: TRBV11-3; D gene: NA; J gene: TRBJ2-2; CDR3 protein: CASSASRSGELFF; CDR3 DNA: TGTGCCAGCAGCGCTTCGCGGTCCGGGGAGCTGTTTTTT
clone size: NA; V gene: TRBV7-3; D gene: NA; J gene: TRBJ2-5; CDR3 protein: CASSLEPSRETQYF; CDR3 DNA: TGTGCCAGCAGCTTGGAGCCTAGTCGTGAGACCCAGTACTTC
clone size: NA; V gene: TRBV19; D gene: TRBD1; J gene: TRBJ1-5; CDR3 protein: CASTWTGGDQPQHF; CDR3 DNA: TGTGCCAGTACGTGGACAGGGGGGGATCAGCCCCAGCATTTT
clone size: NA; V gene: TRBV3-1/TRBV3-2; D gene: TRBD1; J gene: TRBJ2-3; CDR3 protein: CASSARPGQGGTDTQYF; CDR3 DNA: TGTGCCAGCAGCGCGCGACCGGGACAGGGCGGCACAGATACGCAGTATTTT
clone size: NA; V gene: TRBV15; D gene: NA; J gene: TRBJ2-6; CDR3 protein: CATSITASGANVLTF; CDR3 DNA: TGTGCCACCAGTATTACAGCCTCTGGGGCCAACGTCCTGACTTTC
clone size: once; V gene: TRBV9; D gene: NA; J gene: TRBJ1-3; CDR3 protein: CASSVAQGLDGNTIYF; CDR3 DNA: TGTGCCAGCAGCGTAGCTCAGGGTCTTGATGGAAACACCATATATTTT
clone size: NA; V gene: TRBV19; D gene: NA; J gene: TRBJ1-5; CDR3 protein: CASIAGPVGQPQHF; CDR3 DNA: TGTGCCAGTATTGCGGGTCCCGTGGGTCAGCCCCAGCATTTT
clone size: NA; V gene: TRBV9; D gene: TRBD1; J gene: TRBJ1-5; CDR3 protein: CASSAPGTGNQPQHF; CDR3 DNA: TGTGCCAGCAGCGCCCCCGGGACAGGGAATCAGCCCCAGCATTTT
clone size: NA; V gene: TRBV9; D gene: TRBD1; J gene: TRBJ2-3; CDR3 protein: CASSPTPFTGDRNTDTQYF; CDR3 DNA: TGTGCCAGCAGCCCTACCCCTTTCACAGGGGACCGAAACACAGATACGCAGTATTTT
clone size: NA; V gene: TRBV14; D gene: NA; J gene: TRBJ2-1; CDR3 protein: CASSRELDNEQFF; CDR3 DNA: TGTGCCAGCAGCCGAGAACTAGACAATGAGCAGTTCTTC
clone size: few; V gene: TRBV7-2; D gene: NA; J gene: TRBJ1-6; CDR3 protein: CASSPGDRDSPLHF; CDR3 DNA: TGTGCCAGCAGCCCAGGGGACCGTGATTCACCCCTCCACTTT
clone size: NA; V gene: TRBV6-1; D gene: TRBD1; J gene: TRBJ2-1; CDR3 protein: CASSEEGDSSYNEQFF; CDR3 DNA: TGTGCCAGCAGTGAAGAGGGGGACAGCTCCTACAATGAGCAGTTCTTC